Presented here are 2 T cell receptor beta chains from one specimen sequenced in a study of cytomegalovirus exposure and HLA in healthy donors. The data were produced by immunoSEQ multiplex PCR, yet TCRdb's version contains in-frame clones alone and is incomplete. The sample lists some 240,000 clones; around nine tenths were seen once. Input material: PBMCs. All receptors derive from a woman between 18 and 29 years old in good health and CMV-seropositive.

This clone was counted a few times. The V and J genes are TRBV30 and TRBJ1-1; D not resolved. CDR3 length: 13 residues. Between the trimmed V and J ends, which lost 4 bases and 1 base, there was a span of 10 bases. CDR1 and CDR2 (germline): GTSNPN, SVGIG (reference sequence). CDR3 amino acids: CAWKVEGNTEAFF. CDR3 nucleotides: TGTGCCTGGAAGGTTGAGGGGAACACTGAAGCTTTCTTT. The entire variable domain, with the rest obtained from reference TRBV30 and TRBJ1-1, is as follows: SQTIHQWPATLVQPVGSPLSLECTVEGTSNPNLYWYRQAAGRGLQLLFYSVGIGQISSEVPQNLSASRPQDRQFILSSKKLLLSDSGFYLCAWKVEGNTEAFFGQGTRLTVV.

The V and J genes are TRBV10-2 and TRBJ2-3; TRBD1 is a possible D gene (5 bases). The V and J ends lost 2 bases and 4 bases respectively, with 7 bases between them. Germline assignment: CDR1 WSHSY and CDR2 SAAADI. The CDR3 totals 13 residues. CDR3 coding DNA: TGCGCCAGCAGTGAGCAGGGCCCAGATACGCAGTATTTT. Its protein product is CASSEQGPDTQYF.